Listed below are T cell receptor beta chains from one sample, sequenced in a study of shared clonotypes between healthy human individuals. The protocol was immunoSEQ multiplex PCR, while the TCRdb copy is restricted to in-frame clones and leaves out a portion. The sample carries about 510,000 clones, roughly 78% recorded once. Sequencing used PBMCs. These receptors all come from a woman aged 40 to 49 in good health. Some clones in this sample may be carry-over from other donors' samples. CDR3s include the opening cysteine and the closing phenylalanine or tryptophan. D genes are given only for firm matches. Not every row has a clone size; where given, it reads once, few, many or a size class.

CASSQPAGSYGYTF TGTGCCAGCTCACAACCGGCAGGGAGCTATGGCTACACCTTC 14 TRBV18 few NA TRBJ1-2
CASSAGTLNYGYTF TGTGCCAGCAGCGCCGGGACTCTTAACTATGGCTACACCTTC 14 TRBV9 NA NA TRBJ1-2
CASSLGGPSTDTQYF TGCGCCAGCAGCTTGGGAGGCCCTAGCACAGATACGCAGTATTTT 15 TRBV5-1 NA NA TRBJ2-3
CASSLGGQAYNEQFF TGTGCCAGCAGCTTAGGGGGACAGGCATACAATGAGCAGTTCTTC 15 TRBV11-1 NA TRBD1 TRBJ2-1
CASSYRGLINYGYTF TGTGCCAGCAGTTATAGGGGACTGATTAACTATGGCTACACCTTC 15 TRBV28 few NA TRBJ1-2
CASSQAFGYEQYF TGCGCCAGCAGCCAAGCCTTTGGCTACGAGCAGTACTTC 13 TRBV4-3 NA NA TRBJ2-7
CASSLGGDYGYTF TGCGCCAGCAGCTTGGGGGGAGACTATGGCTACACCTTC 13 TRBV5-1 NA NA TRBJ1-2
CAISFTSGNKYEQYF TGTGCCATCAGCTTTACTAGCGGGAATAAGTACGAGCAGTACTTC 15 TRBV10-3 NA TRBD2 TRBJ2-7
CAWSGGLDYEQYF TGTGCCTGGAGTGGAGGACTAGACTACGAGCAGTACTTC 13 TRBV30 NA TRBD2 TRBJ2-7
CANRPGRGPDTQYF TGTGCCAATAGGCCGGGCAGGGGGCCAGATACGCAGTATTTT 14 TRBV5-3 NA TRBD1 TRBJ2-3
CASSEAGRADTQYF TGTGCCAGCAGTGAAGCCGGCAGAGCAGATACGCAGTATTTT 14 TRBV25-1 NA NA TRBJ2-3
CASSPDGGTSEYEQYF TGTGCCAGCAGCCCCGACGGGGGGACTAGCGAGTACGAGCAGTACTTC 16 TRBV9 NA TRBD2 TRBJ2-7
CASSQGLAEEQYF TGTGCCAGCAGCCAGGGACTAGCGGAAGAGCAGTACTTC 13 TRBV5-4 NA TRBD2 TRBJ2-7
CATPGDRASNTGELFF TGTGCCACCCCTGGGGACAGGGCCTCGAACACCGGGGAGCTGTTTTTT 16 TRBV7-9 NA TRBD1 TRBJ2-2
CASSPRDRGNEQFF TGTGCCAGCAGCCCGCGGGACAGGGGCAATGAGCAGTTCTTC 14 TRBV7-3 NA TRBD1 TRBJ2-1
CASSPPGQNTDTQYF TGTGCCAGCAGTCCCCCCGGACAGAACACAGATACGCAGTATTTT 15 TRBV27 NA NA TRBJ2-3
CASGASTSGRADF TGCGCCAGCGGCGCGTCGACTAGCGGGAGGGCCGACTTC 13 TRBV5-1 NA TRBD2 TRBJ2-5
CSGGSGNTIYF TGCAGCGGTGGTTCCGGAAACACCATATATTTT 11 TRBV29-1 once NA TRBJ1-3
CASSVGVTGANVLTF TGTGCCAGCAGCGTAGGCGTCACTGGGGCCAACGTCCTGACTTTC 15 TRBV9 NA NA TRBJ2-6
CASSLRQGGGETQYF TGCGCCAGCAGCTTAAGACAGGGAGGGGGAGAGACCCAGTACTTC 15 TRBV5-1 NA NA TRBJ2-5
CAISDLGRNTEAFF TGTGCCATCAGTGATCTGGGGAGGAACACTGAAGCTTTCTTT 14 TRBV10-3 many NA TRBJ1-1
CASSQLTGVKNIQYF TGTGCCAGCAGCCAACTCACAGGAGTCAAAAACATTCAGTACTTC 15 TRBV7-2 NA NA TRBJ2-4
CASSTGTGTYEQYF TGTGCCAGCTCCACCGGGACAGGGACCTACGAGCAGTACTTC 14 TRBV18 NA TRBD1 TRBJ2-7
CASSPGAYNEQFF TGTGCCAGCTCACCGGGAGCTTACAATGAGCAGTTCTTC 13 TRBV18 NA NA TRBJ2-1
CASSLLSGDTQYF TGTGCCAGCAGCCTGCTGAGTGGCGATACGCAGTATTTT 13 TRBV7-8 NA NA TRBJ2-3
CASSLDHAGGITGELFF TGTGCCAGCAGCTTGGATCACGCGGGAGGGATCACCGGGGAGCTGTTTTTT 17 TRBV5-6 NA TRBD2 TRBJ2-2
CASSGGLEFYEQYF TGTGCCAGCAGCGGGGGACTAGAGTTCTACGAGCAGTACTTC 14 TRBV4-2 NA TRBD2 TRBJ2-7
CASSEGTSAGRVF TGTGCCAGCAGTGAAGGGACTAGCGCGGGAAGGGTCTTC 13 TRBV2 once TRBD2 TRBJ2-1
CASSLGLAQETQYF TGCGCCAGCAGCCTGGGACTAGCCCAAGAGACCCAGTACTTC 14 TRBV4-1 NA TRBD2 TRBJ2-5
CAWSTPRSGSTDTQYF TGTGCCTGGAGTACTCCACGGAGTGGGTCCACAGATACGCAGTATTTT 16 TRBV30 NA NA TRBJ2-3
CASSVADIPNEKLFF TGTGCCAGCAGCGTAGCTGACATTCCCAATGAAAAACTGTTTTTT 15 TRBV9 NA NA TRBJ1-4
CASSLPYRGRGEKLFF TGTGCCAGCAGTTTACCCTACAGGGGGCGAGGTGAAAAACTGTTTTTT 16 TRBV28 NA TRBD1 TRBJ1-4
CASSITGGAGGYTF TGTGCCAGCAGTATAACAGGGGGGGCTGGAGGCTACACCTTC 14 TRBV28 once TRBD1 TRBJ1-2